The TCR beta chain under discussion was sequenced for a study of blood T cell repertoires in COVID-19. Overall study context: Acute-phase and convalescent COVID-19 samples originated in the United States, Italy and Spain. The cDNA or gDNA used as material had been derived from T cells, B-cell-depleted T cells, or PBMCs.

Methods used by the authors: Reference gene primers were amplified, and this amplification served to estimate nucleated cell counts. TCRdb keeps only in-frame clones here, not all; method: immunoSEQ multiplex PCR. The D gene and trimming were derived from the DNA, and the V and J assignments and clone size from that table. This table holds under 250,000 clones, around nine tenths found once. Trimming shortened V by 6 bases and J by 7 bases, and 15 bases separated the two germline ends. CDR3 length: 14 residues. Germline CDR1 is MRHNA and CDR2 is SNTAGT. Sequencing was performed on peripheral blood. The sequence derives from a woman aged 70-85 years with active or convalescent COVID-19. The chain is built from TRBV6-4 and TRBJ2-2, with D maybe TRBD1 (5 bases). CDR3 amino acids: CASSVDSLIGELFF. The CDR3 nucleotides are TGTGCCAGCAGCGTCGACAGCCTAATCGGGGAGCTGTTTTTT.